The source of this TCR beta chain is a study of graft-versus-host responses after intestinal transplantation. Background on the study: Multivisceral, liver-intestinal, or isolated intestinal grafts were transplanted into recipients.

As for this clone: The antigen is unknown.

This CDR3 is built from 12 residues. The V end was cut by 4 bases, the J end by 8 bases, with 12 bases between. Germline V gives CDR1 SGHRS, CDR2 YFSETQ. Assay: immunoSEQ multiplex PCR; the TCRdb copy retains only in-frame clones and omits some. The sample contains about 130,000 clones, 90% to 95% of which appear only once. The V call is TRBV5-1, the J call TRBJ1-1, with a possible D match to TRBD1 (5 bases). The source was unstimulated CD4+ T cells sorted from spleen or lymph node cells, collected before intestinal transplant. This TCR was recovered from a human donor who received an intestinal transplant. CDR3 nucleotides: TGCGCCAGCAGCCATGGAGAGGGGGAAGCTTTCTTT. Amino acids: CASSHGEGEAFF.